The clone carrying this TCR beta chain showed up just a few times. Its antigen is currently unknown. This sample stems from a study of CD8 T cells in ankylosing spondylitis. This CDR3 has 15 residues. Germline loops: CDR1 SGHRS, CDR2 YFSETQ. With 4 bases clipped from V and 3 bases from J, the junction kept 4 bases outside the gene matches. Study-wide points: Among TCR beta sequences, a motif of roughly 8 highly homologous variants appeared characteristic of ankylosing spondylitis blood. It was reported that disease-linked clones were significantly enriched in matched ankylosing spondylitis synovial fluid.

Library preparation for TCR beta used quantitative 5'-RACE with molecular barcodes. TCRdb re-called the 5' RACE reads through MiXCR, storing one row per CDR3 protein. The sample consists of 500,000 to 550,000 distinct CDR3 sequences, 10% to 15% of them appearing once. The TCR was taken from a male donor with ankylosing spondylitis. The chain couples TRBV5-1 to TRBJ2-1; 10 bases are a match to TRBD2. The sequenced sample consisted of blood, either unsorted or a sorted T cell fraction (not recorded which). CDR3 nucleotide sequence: TGCGCCAGCAGCCACGGACTAGCGGACTACAATGAGCAGTTCTTC. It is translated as CASSHGLADYNEQFF.